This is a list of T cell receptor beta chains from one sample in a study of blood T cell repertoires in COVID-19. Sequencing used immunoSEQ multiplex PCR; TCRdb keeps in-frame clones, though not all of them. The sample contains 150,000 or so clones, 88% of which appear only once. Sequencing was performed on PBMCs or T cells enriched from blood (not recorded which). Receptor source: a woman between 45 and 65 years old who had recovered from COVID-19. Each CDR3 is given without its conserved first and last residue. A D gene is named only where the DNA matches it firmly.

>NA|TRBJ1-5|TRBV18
ASSDYRDNQPQH
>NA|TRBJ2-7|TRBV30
AWSVLYEQY
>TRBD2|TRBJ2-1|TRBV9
ASSSRASGGARQQF
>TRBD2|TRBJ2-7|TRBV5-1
ASSRGAGGYEQY
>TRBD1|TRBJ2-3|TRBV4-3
ASSQEGRSRTGAHGTQY
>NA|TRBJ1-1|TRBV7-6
ASSQQRMGAGVNTEAF
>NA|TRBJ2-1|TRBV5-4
ASSARGGSYNEQF
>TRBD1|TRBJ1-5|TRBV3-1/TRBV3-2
ASSKQGVRNQPQH
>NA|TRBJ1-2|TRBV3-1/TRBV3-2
ASSQQKRGYT
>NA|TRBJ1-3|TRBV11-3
ASSKEGLSSGNTIY
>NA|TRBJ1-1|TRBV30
AWSKTLNTEAF
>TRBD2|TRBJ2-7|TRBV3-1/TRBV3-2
ASSQGEAGAQEQY
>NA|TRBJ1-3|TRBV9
ASSVGSLDRPEEHHIL
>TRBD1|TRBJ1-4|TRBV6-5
ASDRGNEKLF
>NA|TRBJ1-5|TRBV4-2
ASSQGEVRENQPQH
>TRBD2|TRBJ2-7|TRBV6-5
ASSYSGGSSSYEQY
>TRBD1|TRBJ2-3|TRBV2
ASSRLTGGLATDTQY
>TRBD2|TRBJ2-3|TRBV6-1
ASSEWVGGKTDTQY
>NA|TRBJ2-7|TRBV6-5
ASSFPNRDTYEQY
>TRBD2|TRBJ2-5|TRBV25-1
ASSGTSGGDRYQETQY
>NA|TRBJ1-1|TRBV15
ATSRDMTAPEAF
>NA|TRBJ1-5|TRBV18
ASSPARQTNNQPQH
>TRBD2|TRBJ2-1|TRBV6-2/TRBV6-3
ASSYPMGTRAHEQF
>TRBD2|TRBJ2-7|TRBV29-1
SAVIPGLGQSTYEQY
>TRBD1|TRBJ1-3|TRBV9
ASSPRGAEGNTIY
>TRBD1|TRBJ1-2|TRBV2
ASSTRTGVEGYT
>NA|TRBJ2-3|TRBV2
ASRGAGTDTQY
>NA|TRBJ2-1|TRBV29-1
SGGTNNEQF
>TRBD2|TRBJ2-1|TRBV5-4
ASSGGHNEQF
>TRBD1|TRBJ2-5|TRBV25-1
ASSAGTGIAETQY
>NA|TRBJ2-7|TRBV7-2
ASSLAHSHEQY
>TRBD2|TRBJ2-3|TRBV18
ASSPPTSAPGNTQY
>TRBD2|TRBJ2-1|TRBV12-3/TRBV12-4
ASRGGTNNEQF
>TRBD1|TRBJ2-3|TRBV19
ASNRDRSTDTQY
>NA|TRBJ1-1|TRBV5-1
ASSLVGGGRDTEAF
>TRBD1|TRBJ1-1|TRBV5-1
ASSLEGQGITEAF
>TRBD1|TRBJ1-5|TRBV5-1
ASSPTGLNQPQH
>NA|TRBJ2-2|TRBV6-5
ASSYETRGELF
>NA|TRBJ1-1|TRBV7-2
ASSLAYGAWGEAF
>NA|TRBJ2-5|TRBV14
ASSQRRRGRDQETQY
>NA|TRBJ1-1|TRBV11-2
ASSLQGLMNTEAF
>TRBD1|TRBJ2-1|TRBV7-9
ASSLQGGTGKNEQF
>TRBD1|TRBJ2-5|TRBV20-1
SASTGVLWETQY
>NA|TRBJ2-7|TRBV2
ASVSGHSYEQY
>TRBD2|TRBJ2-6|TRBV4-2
ASSHVPGLGSGANVLT
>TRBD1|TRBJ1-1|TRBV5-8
ASSWGQGYTEAF
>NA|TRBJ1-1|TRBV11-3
ASSLEARRVNTEAF
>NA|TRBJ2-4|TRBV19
ASSMARGLAKNIQY
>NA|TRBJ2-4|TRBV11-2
ASSFSLEEGLGIQY
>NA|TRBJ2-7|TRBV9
ASSAPGNHYEQY